A selection of T cell receptor beta chains follows, all from one sample in a study of T cell changes during pregnancy in multiple sclerosis. Assay: immunoSEQ multiplex PCR; the TCRdb copy retains only in-frame clones and omits some. The repertoire holds about 40,000 clones, with 92% as singletons. The specimen was CD4+ T cells from peripheral blood mononuclear cells, collected before pregnancy. These receptors all come from a female donor with multiple sclerosis, enrolled in a pregnancy study. Each CDR3 is given with its conserved first and last residue. Fields, in order: CDR3 DNA, CDR3 protein, D gene, clone size, CDR3 length, V gene, J gene. A D gene is named only where the DNA matches it firmly. Rows give clone size only sometimes, using once, few, many, or a class for an expanded clone.

CDR3nt: TGTGCCAGCAGTGACAGGGTGCCAAATCAGCCCCAGCATTTT; CDR3aa: CASSDRVPNQPQHF; d_gene: NA; abundance: NA; len: 14; v_gene: TRBV6-1; j_gene: TRBJ1-5
CDR3nt: TGCGCCAGCAGGCCGGGACTAGCGGGAGGGAATTCCTACGAGCAGTACTTC; CDR3aa: CASRPGLAGGNSYEQYF; d_gene: TRBD2; abundance: NA; len: 17; v_gene: TRBV5-1; j_gene: TRBJ2-7
CDR3nt: TGTGCCAGTAGAGGGACAGGGGGCTCTAATACAGATACGCAGTATTTT; CDR3aa: CASRGTGGSNTDTQYF; d_gene: TRBD1; abundance: NA; len: 16; v_gene: TRBV19; j_gene: TRBJ2-3
CDR3nt: TGTGCCAGCAGCTCGATGGGACTAGCGGAGGAGCAGTTCTTC; CDR3aa: CASSSMGLAEEQFF; d_gene: TRBD2; abundance: few; len: 14; v_gene: TRBV7-2; j_gene: TRBJ2-1
CDR3nt: TGTGCCAGCAGCACCGACAGGACAAGCTCTGGAAACACCATATATTTT; CDR3aa: CASSTDRTSSGNTIYF; d_gene: NA; abundance: NA; len: 16; v_gene: TRBV11-3; j_gene: TRBJ1-3
CDR3nt: TGTGCCAGCAGTTCCCCGACAGGGAAAGCTTTCTTT; CDR3aa: CASSSPTGKAFF; d_gene: TRBD1; abundance: NA; len: 12; v_gene: TRBV27; j_gene: TRBJ1-1
CDR3nt: TGTGCCAGCAGTTTTCGAGGTGCAGCGGGAGTGTTCTTC; CDR3aa: CASSFRGAAGVFF; d_gene: TRBD2; abundance: NA; len: 13; v_gene: TRBV28; j_gene: TRBJ2-1
CDR3nt: TGTGCCAGCGGAGATCAGCCCCAGCATTTT; CDR3aa: CASGDQPQHF; d_gene: NA; abundance: NA; len: 10; v_gene: TRBV28; j_gene: TRBJ1-5
CDR3nt: TGTGCCAGCAGCTTGAGCGGACTAGCGAACAATGAGCAGTTCTTC; CDR3aa: CASSLSGLANNEQFF; d_gene: TRBD2; abundance: NA; len: 15; v_gene: TRBV7-6; j_gene: TRBJ2-1
CDR3nt: TGTGCCAGCAGTGTAGAGGCGGGAGAGACCCAGTACTTC; CDR3aa: CASSVEAGETQYF; d_gene: NA; abundance: NA; len: 13; v_gene: TRBV2; j_gene: TRBJ2-5
CDR3nt: TGTGCCAGCAGCTTAAACAGGGTTGGAGAGCAGTACTTC; CDR3aa: CASSLNRVGEQYF; d_gene: NA; abundance: NA; len: 13; v_gene: TRBV5-6; j_gene: TRBJ2-7
CDR3nt: TGTGCCAGCGGCGTGGGGGGGCATGAGCAGTTCTTC; CDR3aa: CASGVGGHEQFF; d_gene: NA; abundance: NA; len: 12; v_gene: TRBV11-2; j_gene: TRBJ2-1
CDR3nt: TGTGCCAGCAGTATGCGGGAGGGCGGTGGGCAGTTCTTC; CDR3aa: CASSMREGGGQFF; d_gene: TRBD2; abundance: NA; len: 13; v_gene: TRBV6-1; j_gene: TRBJ2-1
CDR3nt: TGTGCCAGCAGTTTCTTTTCGGGACAGCCGAACACCGGGGAGCTGTTTTTT; CDR3aa: CASSFFSGQPNTGELFF; d_gene: TRBD1; abundance: NA; len: 17; v_gene: TRBV28; j_gene: TRBJ2-2
CDR3nt: TGTGCCAGCAGCTTCACGGGAGCCGGGGAGCTGTTTTTT; CDR3aa: CASSFTGAGELFF; d_gene: NA; abundance: NA; len: 13; v_gene: TRBV11-2; j_gene: TRBJ2-2
CDR3nt: TGTGCCGGGCAGAATAGGGGTCGGGTGACCGGGGAGCTGTTTTTT; CDR3aa: CAGQNRGRVTGELFF; d_gene: NA; abundance: NA; len: 15; v_gene: TRBV6-1; j_gene: TRBJ2-2
CDR3nt: TGTGCCAGCCGACCCGGACAGGGCCTTATGGAGACCCAGTACTTC; CDR3aa: CASRPGQGLMETQYF; d_gene: TRBD1; abundance: NA; len: 15; v_gene: TRBV5-4; j_gene: TRBJ2-5
CDR3nt: TGTGCCAGCAGCCGGGACATCTTTGGCTCCTACAATGAGCAGTTCTTC; CDR3aa: CASSRDIFGSYNEQFF; d_gene: NA; abundance: NA; len: 16; v_gene: TRBV7-3; j_gene: TRBJ2-1
CDR3nt: TGTGCCAGCAGACTCAGCGGGGCCACCTACGAGCAGTACTTC; CDR3aa: CASRLSGATYEQYF; d_gene: TRBD2; abundance: NA; len: 14; v_gene: TRBV6-5; j_gene: TRBJ2-7
CDR3nt: TGTGCCATCGAGGGGACAGGATATGGCTACACCTTC; CDR3aa: CAIEGTGYGYTF; d_gene: TRBD1; abundance: NA; len: 12; v_gene: TRBV10-3; j_gene: TRBJ1-2
CDR3nt: TGCGCCAGCAGCCAAGGACAGGGGCCAACAGATACGCAGTATTTT; CDR3aa: CASSQGQGPTDTQYF; d_gene: TRBD1; abundance: NA; len: 15; v_gene: TRBV4-3; j_gene: TRBJ2-3
CDR3nt: TGTGCCAGCAGCCAAGATCTCTGGGCGGGAGCGTGGGAGCAGTACTTC; CDR3aa: CASSQDLWAGAWEQYF; d_gene: TRBD2; abundance: NA; len: 16; v_gene: TRBV14; j_gene: TRBJ2-7
CDR3nt: TGTGCCAGCAGTGACGGACTAGGGCAGTTCTTC; CDR3aa: CASSDGLGQFF; d_gene: TRBD2; abundance: once; len: 11; v_gene: TRBV6-5; j_gene: TRBJ2-1
CDR3nt: TGCGCCAGCAGCCGGGGACTAGCTGGCGACGAGCAGTACTTC; CDR3aa: CASSRGLAGDEQYF; d_gene: TRBD2; abundance: NA; len: 14; v_gene: TRBV5-1; j_gene: TRBJ2-7
CDR3nt: TGTGCCAGCAGCCCAGGCTCAGGGGCCGGGGAGCTGTTTTTT; CDR3aa: CASSPGSGAGELFF; d_gene: NA; abundance: NA; len: 14; v_gene: TRBV6-5; j_gene: TRBJ2-2
CDR3nt: TGTGCCAGTACCTCATCGCTAGCGGGAGTAAAGGCGCAGTATTTT; CDR3aa: CASTSSLAGVKAQYF; d_gene: TRBD2; abundance: once; len: 15; v_gene: TRBV19; j_gene: TRBJ2-3
CDR3nt: TGTGCCAGTAGTATGGGCAGCACAGATACGCAGTATTTT; CDR3aa: CASSMGSTDTQYF; d_gene: NA; abundance: few; len: 13; v_gene: TRBV19; j_gene: TRBJ2-3
CDR3nt: TGTGCCTGGAGGGCCGGGACAGTGAACACTGAAGCTTTCTTT; CDR3aa: CAWRAGTVNTEAFF; d_gene: TRBD1; abundance: NA; len: 14; v_gene: TRBV30; j_gene: TRBJ1-1
CDR3nt: TGTGCCAGCAGAATCGGACAGGGGCGCTACGAGCAGTACTTC; CDR3aa: CASRIGQGRYEQYF; d_gene: TRBD1; abundance: NA; len: 14; v_gene: TRBV28; j_gene: TRBJ2-7
CDR3nt: TGTGCCAGCAGTGAAGTAGTCAAGCCCCAGCATTTT; CDR3aa: CASSEVVKPQHF; d_gene: NA; abundance: NA; len: 12; v_gene: TRBV2; j_gene: TRBJ1-5
CDR3nt: TGTGCCAGCAGTGGAAGGGGTGGGACAGATACGCAGTATTTT; CDR3aa: CASSGRGGTDTQYF; d_gene: NA; abundance: NA; len: 14; v_gene: TRBV2; j_gene: TRBJ2-3
CDR3nt: TGTGCCAGCAGTTCCCCGGACACACAAGAGACCCAGTACTTC; CDR3aa: CASSSPDTQETQYF; d_gene: NA; abundance: NA; len: 14; v_gene: TRBV28; j_gene: TRBJ2-5
CDR3nt: TGCGCCAGCAGCAGTACGGGGGGGGCGCACAATGAAAAACTGTTTTTT; CDR3aa: CASSSTGGAHNEKLFF; d_gene: NA; abundance: NA; len: 16; v_gene: TRBV5-1; j_gene: TRBJ1-4
CDR3nt: TGTGCCTGGAGTCCCCCCCGGACTAGCGGGAGGGATGAGCAGTTCTTC; CDR3aa: CAWSPPRTSGRDEQFF; d_gene: TRBD2; abundance: NA; len: 16; v_gene: TRBV30; j_gene: TRBJ2-1
CDR3nt: TGCGCCAGCTCCTCCAGCGGGTTGAGCTCCTACGAGCAGTACTTC; CDR3aa: CASSSSGLSSYEQYF; d_gene: NA; abundance: once; len: 15; v_gene: TRBV5-1; j_gene: TRBJ2-7
CDR3nt: TGTGCCACCGCGGGACTGAACACAGATACGCAGTATTTT; CDR3aa: CATAGLNTDTQYF; d_gene: NA; abundance: once; len: 13; v_gene: TRBV15; j_gene: TRBJ2-3
CDR3nt: TGTACCAGCAGCCACCGGGACAGGGACTACGAGCAGTACTTC; CDR3aa: CTSSHRDRDYEQYF; d_gene: TRBD1; abundance: NA; len: 14; v_gene: TRBV11-3; j_gene: TRBJ2-7
CDR3nt: TGTGCCAGCAGACGGGACACCTACGAGCAGTACTTC; CDR3aa: CASRRDTYEQYF; d_gene: NA; abundance: NA; len: 12; v_gene: TRBV28; j_gene: TRBJ2-7
CDR3nt: TGTGCCAGTAGAGGGAGGGGTGCCAAAAACATTCAGTACTTC; CDR3aa: CASRGRGAKNIQYF; d_gene: TRBD2; abundance: NA; len: 14; v_gene: TRBV19; j_gene: TRBJ2-4
CDR3nt: TGTGCCAGCTCACCACGGGGCGGAACCATTTCCTACGAGCAGTACTTC; CDR3aa: CASSPRGGTISYEQYF; d_gene: NA; abundance: NA; len: 16; v_gene: TRBV18; j_gene: TRBJ2-7
CDR3nt: TGCGCCAGCAGCTTGACGGGGAAAACTGAAGCTTTCTTT; CDR3aa: CASSLTGKTEAFF; d_gene: NA; abundance: NA; len: 13; v_gene: TRBV5-1; j_gene: TRBJ1-1
CDR3nt: TGTGCCAGCAGTCTAGGGGGGGCCCCCCACGAGCAGTACTTC; CDR3aa: CASSLGGAPHEQYF; d_gene: NA; abundance: NA; len: 14; v_gene: TRBV7-8; j_gene: TRBJ2-7
CDR3nt: TGCGCCAGCAGCTTGCCGGGGGTTTACGAGCAGTACTTC; CDR3aa: CASSLPGVYEQYF; d_gene: NA; abundance: NA; len: 13; v_gene: TRBV5-1; j_gene: TRBJ2-7
CDR3nt: TGTGCCAGCAGCCGAGGACAGTTGGAAAAACTGTTTTTT; CDR3aa: CASSRGQLEKLFF; d_gene: NA; abundance: NA; len: 13; v_gene: TRBV7-2; j_gene: TRBJ1-4
CDR3nt: TGTGCCAGCAGTGCCATAGCGGGAGGCATCTCCTACGAGCAGTACTTC; CDR3aa: CASSAIAGGISYEQYF; d_gene: TRBD2; abundance: NA; len: 16; v_gene: TRBV6-1; j_gene: TRBJ2-7
CDR3nt: TGTGCCAGCAGCTTACCAGGGGCGCCCTATGGCTACACCTTC; CDR3aa: CASSLPGAPYGYTF; d_gene: NA; abundance: NA; len: 14; v_gene: TRBV5-4; j_gene: TRBJ1-2
CDR3nt: TGTGCCAGTAGCCCGGGACTAGCGGGTGCTTCCCCCTACGAGCAGTACTTC; CDR3aa: CASSPGLAGASPYEQYF; d_gene: TRBD2; abundance: NA; len: 17; v_gene: TRBV19; j_gene: TRBJ2-7
CDR3nt: TGTGCCAGCAGCGTAACGACCTCCGCCGGGGGGTCGGAGCAGTACTTC; CDR3aa: CASSVTTSAGGSEQYF; d_gene: TRBD2; abundance: NA; len: 16; v_gene: TRBV9; j_gene: TRBJ2-7
CDR3nt: TGTGCCAGCAGTACCCAGGGGTTTAATGAAAAACTGTTTTTT; CDR3aa: CASSTQGFNEKLFF; d_gene: NA; abundance: NA; len: 14; v_gene: TRBV27; j_gene: TRBJ1-4
CDR3nt: TGTGCCAGCAGTAAATCCAGGGGGCTGAAGAACACTGAAGCTTTCTTT; CDR3aa: CASSKSRGLKNTEAFF; d_gene: TRBD1; abundance: NA; len: 16; v_gene: TRBV27; j_gene: TRBJ1-1
CDR3nt: TGTGCCAGTAAGCCGGACAGCGGGAGCTCCTACAATGAGCAGTTCTTC; CDR3aa: CASKPDSGSSYNEQFF; d_gene: TRBD2; abundance: NA; len: 16; v_gene: TRBV19; j_gene: TRBJ2-1
CDR3nt: TGTGCCAGCAGAACGTCCGGGAGACTTCAAGAGACCCAGTACTTC; CDR3aa: CASRTSGRLQETQYF; d_gene: NA; abundance: NA; len: 15; v_gene: TRBV27; j_gene: TRBJ2-5
CDR3nt: TGTGCCAGCAGTTGGACAGGGTTGGGCTACACCTTC; CDR3aa: CASSWTGLGYTF; d_gene: TRBD1; abundance: NA; len: 12; v_gene: TRBV6-5; j_gene: TRBJ1-2
CDR3nt: TGTGCCAGCAGCTTCGGGACAGGGTATGCGCAGTACTTC; CDR3aa: CASSFGTGYAQYF; d_gene: TRBD1; abundance: NA; len: 13; v_gene: TRBV11-3; j_gene: TRBJ2-7
CDR3nt: TGTGCCAGTAGTATACCTAGCGGGAGAGCAGATACGCAGTATTTT; CDR3aa: CASSIPSGRADTQYF; d_gene: TRBD2; abundance: once; len: 15; v_gene: TRBV19; j_gene: TRBJ2-3
CDR3nt: TGTGCCAGCAGTTTTAGTTGGACAGGTCTTCACACTCAGGAAAAACTGTTTTTT; CDR3aa: CASSFSWTGLHTQEKLFF; d_gene: TRBD1; abundance: NA; len: 18; v_gene: TRBV28; j_gene: TRBJ1-4
CDR3nt: TGTGCCAGCAAAACCGACGGACTGAACTATGGCTACACCTTC; CDR3aa: CASKTDGLNYGYTF; d_gene: NA; abundance: NA; len: 14; v_gene: TRBV25-1; j_gene: TRBJ1-2
CDR3nt: TGTGCCAGCAGCTTGGCGGCTAGCGGTGCCTACGAGCAGTACTTC; CDR3aa: CASSLAASGAYEQYF; d_gene: TRBD2; abundance: NA; len: 15; v_gene: TRBV5-4; j_gene: TRBJ2-7
CDR3nt: TGTGCCAGCAGCCACAATCAGTTCTCTGGAAACACCATATATTTT; CDR3aa: CASSHNQFSGNTIYF; d_gene: NA; abundance: NA; len: 15; v_gene: TRBV14; j_gene: TRBJ1-3